Presented here are 19 T cell receptor beta chains from one specimen sequenced in a study of control samples from healthy donors and cancer patients. Method: immunoSEQ multiplex PCR; TCRdb's copy keeps in-frame clones and lacks some. The sample yields 100,000 or so clones, about 88% seen once. Sequencing input: blood. Receptor source: a woman between 50 and 59 years old in good health.

The chain joins TRBV30 to TRBJ2-6, with 7 bases matching TRBD1. Germline CDR1 is GTSNPN and CDR2 is SVGIG (reference sequence). With V trimmed by 2 bases and J by 2 bases, 0 bases remained unmatched. The length of the CDR3 is 14 residues. The CDR3 here is CAWSTGAGANVLTF. CDR3 in DNA: TGTGCCTGGAGTACAGGGGCTGGGGCCAACGTCCTGACTTTC.

The V and J genes are TRBV5-1 and TRBJ2-7; 11 bases are shared with TRBD2. Germline CDR1 is SGHRS and CDR2 is YFSETQ. This CDR3 contains 15 residues. J was trimmed by 2 bases and V by 4 bases; bases with no gene match: 5. The DNA of the CDR3 is TGCGCCAGCAGCCAGACTAGCGGGGCCCCCTACGAGCAGTACTTC. This translates into CASSQTSGAPYEQYF.

This rearrangement joins TRBV20-1 to TRBJ2-1, with a weak D call TRBD1 (6 bases). This CDR3 region has 14 residues. Germline CDR1 reads DFQATT; CDR2 reads SNEGSKA (reference sequence). Trimming shortened V by 3 bases and J by 7 bases, and 16 bases separated the two germline ends. The CDR3 here is CSASRGSGPNEQFF. CDR3 DNA sequence: TGCAGTGCTAGTAGGGGGAGTGGCCCGAATGAGCAGTTCTTC.

CDR3 sequence reads: CASSPGLAGGGSYYEQFF. The CDR3 DNA is TGCGCCAGCAGCCCGGGACTAGCGGGGGGGGGCTCCTATTATGAGCAGTTCTTC. The J gene is TRBJ2-1, the V gene TRBV5-1; 16 nucleotides line up with TRBD2. Germline values: CDR1 SGHRS, CDR2 YFSETQ. The CDR3 runs to 18 residues. V shed 4 bases and J 8 bases; nucleotides not matched to a gene: 12.

This chain links TRBV4-2 with TRBJ1-2; tentative D call: TRBD1 (6 bases). This CDR3 contains 16 residues. Trimming took 4 bases from V and 4 from J, leaving 19 bases between them. Looked up from germline, CDR1 is LGHNA and CDR2 is YNFKEQ. CDR3 in DNA: TGTGCCAGCAGCCCTGACCTTGACAGGCATGGCTATGGCTACACCTTC. Translation: CASSPDLDRHGYGYTF.

The V call is TRBV5-1, the J call TRBJ1-5; D is uncertain. The ends were cut back, 1 base at V and 7 bases at J, with 15 bases in the middle. Germline V gene sequence: CDR1 SGHRS, CDR2 YFSETQ. CDR3 length: 15 residues. Here the CDR3 reads CASSLRDFGQQPQHF. Here the CDR3 DNA reads TGCGCCAGCAGCTTGCGGGATTTTGGGCAACAGCCCCAGCATTTT.

The V call is TRBV7-2, the J call TRBJ2-1, with 8 bases matching TRBD2. The germline V gene encodes CDR1 SGHTA and CDR2 FQGNSA. The CDR3 runs to 19 residues. Losses at the gene ends were 0 bases for V and 0 bases for J; bases not matched to a gene: 10. The CDR3 nucleotides are TGTGCCAGCAGCTTAGCGGGGGGGACTAGATTGAGCTCCTACAATGAGCAGTTCTTC. This encodes CASSLAGGTRLSSYNEQFF.

The J gene is TRBJ2-1, the V gene TRBV19; 9 positions agree with TRBD1. The CDR3 has 15 amino acids. Germline V gene data show CDR1 as LNHDA and CDR2 as SQIVND (reference sequence). V was pared by 5 bases and J by 5 bases, with 7 bases of the junction left unmatched. CDR3 nucleotide sequence: TGTGCCAGTAGTCCCGGACAGGGGCATCACAATGAGCAGTTCTTC. This sequence encodes CASSPGQGHHNEQFF.

DNA of the CDR3: TGTGCCAGCAGCCAGGGGGGACTAGCCTACAATGAGCAGTTCTTC. This gives the protein CASSQGGLAYNEQFF. The chain joins TRBV3-1 (or the pseudogene TRBV3-2) to TRBJ2-1; 8 positions match TRBD2. Unmatched junction bases numbered 3, after V lost 3 bases and J lost 2 bases. CDR1 is LGHDT and CDR2 is YNNKEL in the germline V gene (reference sequence). The CDR3 loop spans 15 amino acids.

The rearrangement uses TRBV9 and TRBJ1-1, with 7 bases aligning to TRBD1. Trimming at V came to 3 bases and at J to 1 base, leaving 9 bases not matched to a gene. Germline V gene lookup returns CDR1 SGDLS and CDR2 YYNGEE. CDR3 length: 16 residues. The CDR3 nucleotides read TGTGCCAGCAGCGCCGACAGGGAAGGTCCGAACACTGAAGCTTTCTTT. It yields the protein CASSADREGPNTEAFF.

The chain combines TRBV10-2 with TRBJ2-1; 9 nucleotides agree with TRBD1. Trimming took 1 base from V and 7 from J; bases not matched to a gene: 2. CDR1 is WSHSY and CDR2 is SAAADI in the germline V gene. There are 14 residues in the CDR3. The CDR3 sequence is CASSELDRGNEQFF. Here the CDR3 DNA reads TGCGCCAGCAGTGAGTTGGACAGGGGTAATGAGCAGTTCTTC.

The J gene is TRBJ1-4, the V gene TRBV6-2 or TRBV6-3; TRBD1 matches at 7 bases. Per germline, CDR1 MNHEY and CDR2 SVGEGT. V lost 6 bases and J lost 5; bases outside the gene matches: 18. This CDR3 spans 18 amino acids. The CDR3 region has the DNA TGTGCCAGCAGCCACTCGTGGTCTCGGACAGGTTCGAATGAAAAACTGTTTTTT. This codes for CASSHSWSRTGSNEKLFF.

There are a few counts of this clone. The chain carries TRBV10-1 and TRBJ2-1; D gene uncertain. V shed 2 bases and J shed 5 bases, with 10 bases lying between them. From germline, CDR1 is WNHNN and CDR2 SYGVQD (reference sequence). This CDR3 contains 14 residues. CDR3 nucleotide sequence: TGCGCCAGCAGTGAGAGGCTACTCCACAATGAGCAGTTCTTC. Translating gives CASSERLLHNEQFF.

The chain couples TRBV11-3 to TRBJ2-3; TRBD2 is a possible D gene (6 bases). V was clipped by 4 bases and J by 2 bases, with 10 bases between them. The CDR3 runs 14 residues. Germline values: CDR1 SGHNT, CDR2 YENEEA. The CDR3 protein is CASSSRLDTDTQYF. In nucleotides, the CDR3 is TGTGCCAGCAGCTCTCGACTAGACACAGATACGCAGTATTTT.

V gene TRBV4-3 combines with J gene TRBJ1-2; tentatively, D is TRBD1 (5 bases). Trimming stripped 0 bases from V and 6 bases from J, with 23 bases between. CDR1 is LGHNA, CDR2 YSLEER, per germline. CDR3 length: 18 residues. The CDR3 DNA sequence: TGCGCCAGCAGCCAAGATACTACCGGTGGGACTCTGTCAGATGGCTACACCTTC. Its translation is CASSQDTTGGTLSDGYTF.

This chain links TRBV15 with TRBJ2-2, with a possible D match to TRBD1 (5 bases). The ends were cut back, 7 bases at V and 0 bases at J, with 9 bases in the middle. This CDR3 contains 14 residues. Germline V gene sequence: CDR1 LNHNV, CDR2 YYDKDF (reference sequence). The CDR3 DNA sequence: TGTGCCACCAAGACAGAGCCGAACACCGGGGAGCTGTTTTTT. It yields the protein CATKTEPNTGELFF.

The V gene is TRBV7-3, the J gene TRBJ2-5, with TRBD2 identical over 8 bases. The V gene's germline CDR1 is SGHTA and CDR2 FQGTGA. The length of the CDR3 is 14 residues. V trimming: 0 bases; J trimming: 4 bases; junction bases outside the gene matches: 1. CDR3 residues: CASSLTAGAETQYF. CDR3 nucleotide sequence: TGTGCCAGCAGCTTAACAGCGGGGGCAGAGACCCAGTACTTC.

The chain combines TRBV7-2 with TRBJ1-5; D gene unclear. Trimming removed 1 base at V and 0 bases at J, with 4 bases between. This CDR3 has 14 amino acids. CDR1 and CDR2 (germline): SGHTA, FQGNSA. CDR3: CASSLVNSNQPQHF. CDR3 DNA: TGTGCCAGCAGCTTAGTTAATAGCAATCAGCCCCAGCATTTT. Full variable domain (outside the CDR3, taken from reference TRBV7-2 and TRBJ1-5): GAGVSQSPSNKVTEKGKDVELRCDPISGHTALYWYRQSLGQGLEFLIYFQGNSAPDKSGLPSDRFSAERTGGSVSTLTIQRTQQEDSAVYLCASSLVNSNQPQHFGDGTRLSIL.

The chain recombines TRBV29-1 with TRBJ2-5; TRBD1 matches 7 bases. The germline gives CDR1 SQVTM, CDR2 ANQGSEA. V trimming: 7 bases; J trimming: 5 bases; junction bases outside the gene matches: 13. This CDR3 spans 14 amino acids. The CDR3 region has the DNA TGCAGCGCCTCCTTTAGAAGGGGGCAGGAGACCCAGTACTTC. It is translated as CSASFRRGQETQYF.